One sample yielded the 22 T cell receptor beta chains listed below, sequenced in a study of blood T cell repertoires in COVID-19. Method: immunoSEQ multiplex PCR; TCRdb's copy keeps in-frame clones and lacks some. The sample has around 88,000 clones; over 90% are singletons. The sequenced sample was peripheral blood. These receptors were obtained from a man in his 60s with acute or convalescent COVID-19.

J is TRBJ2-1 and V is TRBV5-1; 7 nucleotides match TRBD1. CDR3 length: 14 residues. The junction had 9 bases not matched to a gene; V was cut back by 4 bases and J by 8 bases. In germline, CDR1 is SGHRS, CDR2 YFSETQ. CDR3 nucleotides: TGCGCCAGCAGCACCTACAGGGGCATGGATGAGCAGTTCTTC. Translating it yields CASSTYRGMDEQFF.

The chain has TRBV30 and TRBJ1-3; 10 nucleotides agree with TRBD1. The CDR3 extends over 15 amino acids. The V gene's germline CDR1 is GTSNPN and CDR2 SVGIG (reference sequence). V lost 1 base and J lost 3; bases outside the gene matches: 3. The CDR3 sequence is CAWSAGTGDGNTIYF. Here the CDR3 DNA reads TGTGCCTGGAGTGCCGGGACAGGGGATGGAAACACCATATATTTT.

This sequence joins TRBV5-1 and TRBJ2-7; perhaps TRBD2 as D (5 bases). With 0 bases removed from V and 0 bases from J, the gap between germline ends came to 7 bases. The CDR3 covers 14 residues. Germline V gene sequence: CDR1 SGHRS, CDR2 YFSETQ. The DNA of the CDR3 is TGCGCCAGCAGCTTGGAGACTAACTCCTACGAGCAGTACTTC. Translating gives CASSLETNSYEQYF.

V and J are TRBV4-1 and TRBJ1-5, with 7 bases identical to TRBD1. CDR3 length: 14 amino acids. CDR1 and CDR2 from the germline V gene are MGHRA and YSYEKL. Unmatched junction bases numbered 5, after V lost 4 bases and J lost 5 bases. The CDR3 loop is CASSRDDRDQPQHF. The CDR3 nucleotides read TGCGCCAGCAGCCGAGATGACAGGGATCAGCCCCAGCATTTT.

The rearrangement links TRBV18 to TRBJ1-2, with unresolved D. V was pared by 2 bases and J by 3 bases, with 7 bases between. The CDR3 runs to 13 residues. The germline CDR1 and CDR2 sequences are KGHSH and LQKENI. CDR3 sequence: CASSPGSDYGYTF. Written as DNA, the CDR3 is TGTGCCAGCTCACCAGGTAGTGACTATGGCTACACCTTC. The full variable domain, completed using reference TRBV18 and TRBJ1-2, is NAGVMQNPRHLVRRRGQEARLRCSPMKGHSHVYWYRQLPEEGLKFMVYLQKENIIDESGMPKERFSAEFPKEGPSILRIQQVVRGDSAAYFCASSPGSDYGYTFGSGTRLTVV.

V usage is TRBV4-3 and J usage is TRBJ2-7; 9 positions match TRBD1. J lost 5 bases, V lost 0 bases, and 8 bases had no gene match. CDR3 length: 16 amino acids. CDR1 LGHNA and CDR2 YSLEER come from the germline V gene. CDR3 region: CASSQDWGQGTDEQYF. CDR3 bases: TGCGCCAGCAGCCAAGATTGGGGACAGGGAACCGACGAGCAGTACTTC.

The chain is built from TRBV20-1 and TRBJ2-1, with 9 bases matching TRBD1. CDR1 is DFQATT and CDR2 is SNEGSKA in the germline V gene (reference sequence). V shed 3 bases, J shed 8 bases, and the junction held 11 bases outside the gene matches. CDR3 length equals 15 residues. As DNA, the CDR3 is TGCAGTGCTAGTCGATCACAGGGGGCCGACGATGAGCAGTTCTTC. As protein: CSASRSQGADDEQFF.

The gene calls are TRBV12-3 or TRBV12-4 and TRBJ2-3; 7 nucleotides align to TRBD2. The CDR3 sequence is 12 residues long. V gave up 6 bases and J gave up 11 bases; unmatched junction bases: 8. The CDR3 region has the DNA TGTGCCAGCAGGATGGCGACGGGGGGGCAGTATTTT. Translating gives CASRMATGGQYF.

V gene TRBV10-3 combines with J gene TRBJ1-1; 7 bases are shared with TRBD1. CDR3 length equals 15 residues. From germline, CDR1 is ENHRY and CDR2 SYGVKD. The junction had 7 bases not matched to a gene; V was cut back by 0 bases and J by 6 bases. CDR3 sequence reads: CAISESGTDLPEAFF. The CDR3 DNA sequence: TGTGCCATCAGTGAGTCCGGGACAGATCTGCCTGAAGCTTTCTTT.

Here the CDR3 DNA reads TGTGCCAGCAGCTTGCAGGGTCGCTATGAGCAGTTCTTC. Amino acid sequence: CASSLQGRYEQFF. This chain connects TRBV5-6 to TRBJ2-1; D is perhaps TRBD1 (5 bases). V lost 1 base and J 8 bases, leaving 10 bases between the germline ends. CDR3 length: 13 amino acids. Germline CDR1 reads SGHDT; CDR2 reads YYEEEE.

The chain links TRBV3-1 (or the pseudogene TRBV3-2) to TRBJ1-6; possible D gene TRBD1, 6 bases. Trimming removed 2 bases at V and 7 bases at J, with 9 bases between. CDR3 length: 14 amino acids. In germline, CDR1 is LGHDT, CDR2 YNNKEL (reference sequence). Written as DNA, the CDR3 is TGTGCCAGCAGCCAAACAGGGTGGAATTCACCCCTCCACTTT. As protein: CASSQTGWNSPLHF.

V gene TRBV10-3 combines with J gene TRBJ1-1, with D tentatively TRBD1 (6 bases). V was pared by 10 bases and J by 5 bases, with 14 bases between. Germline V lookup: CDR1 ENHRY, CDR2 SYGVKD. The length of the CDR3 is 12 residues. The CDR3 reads CATTPGQTEAFF. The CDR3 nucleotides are TGTGCCACCACCCCAGGACAGACTGAAGCTTTCTTT.

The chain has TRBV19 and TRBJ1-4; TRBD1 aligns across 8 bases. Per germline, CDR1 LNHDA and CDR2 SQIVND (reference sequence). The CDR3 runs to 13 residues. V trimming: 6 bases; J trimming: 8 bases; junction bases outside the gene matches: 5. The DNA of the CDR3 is TGTGCCAGTAGCGGACAGGGAGGCGAAAAACTGTTTTTT. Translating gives CASSGQGGEKLFF.

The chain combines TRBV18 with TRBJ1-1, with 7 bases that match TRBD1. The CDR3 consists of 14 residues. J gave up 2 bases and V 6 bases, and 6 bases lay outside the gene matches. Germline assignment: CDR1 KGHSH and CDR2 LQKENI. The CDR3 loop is CASSRDRDNTEAFF. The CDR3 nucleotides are TGTGCCAGCTCGCGCGACAGGGACAACACTGAAGCTTTCTTT.

As DNA, the CDR3 is TGTGCCAGCAGCCATCTGAGCGTAGACGGGGAGCTGTTTTTT. It is translated as CASSHLSVDGELFF. The chain has TRBV3-1 (or the pseudogene TRBV3-2) and TRBJ2-2; no clear D gene. V was clipped by 3 bases and J by 7 bases, with 12 bases between them. Germline-derived CDR1 and CDR2 are LGHDT and YNNKEL (reference sequence). This CDR3 has 14 amino acids.

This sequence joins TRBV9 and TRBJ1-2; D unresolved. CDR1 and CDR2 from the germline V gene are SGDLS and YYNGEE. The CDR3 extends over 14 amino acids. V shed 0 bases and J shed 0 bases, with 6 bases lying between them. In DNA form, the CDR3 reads TGTGCCAGCAGCGTAGGTAACTCTAACTATGGCTACACCTTC. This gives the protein CASSVGNSNYGYTF.

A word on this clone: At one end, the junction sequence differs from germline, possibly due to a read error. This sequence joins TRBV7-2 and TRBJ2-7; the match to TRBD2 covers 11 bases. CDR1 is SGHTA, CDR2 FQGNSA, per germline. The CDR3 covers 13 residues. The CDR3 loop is CASSLAGGKEQYF. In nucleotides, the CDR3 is TGTGCCAGCAGCCTAGCGGGAGGTAAAGAGCAGTACTTC.

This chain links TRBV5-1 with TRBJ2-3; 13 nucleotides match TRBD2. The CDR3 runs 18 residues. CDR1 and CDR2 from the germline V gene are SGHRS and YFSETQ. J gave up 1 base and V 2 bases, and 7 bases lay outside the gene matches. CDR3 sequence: CASSFSLAGGPGTDTQYF. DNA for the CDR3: TGCGCCAGCAGCTTTTCACTAGCGGGAGGGCCGGGCACAGATACGCAGTATTTT.

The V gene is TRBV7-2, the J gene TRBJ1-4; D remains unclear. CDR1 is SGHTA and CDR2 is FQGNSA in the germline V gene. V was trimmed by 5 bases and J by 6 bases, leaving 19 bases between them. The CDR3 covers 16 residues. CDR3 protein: CASSATSGRVYEKLFF. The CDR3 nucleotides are TGTGCCAGCAGCGCGACTAGCGGGAGGGTCTATGAAAAACTGTTTTTT.

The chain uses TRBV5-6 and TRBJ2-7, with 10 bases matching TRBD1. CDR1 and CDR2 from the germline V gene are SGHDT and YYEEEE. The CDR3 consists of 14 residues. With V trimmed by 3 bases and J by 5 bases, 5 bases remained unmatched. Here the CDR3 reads CASSSGTGVHEQYF. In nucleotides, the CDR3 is TGTGCCAGCAGCTCCGGGACAGGGGTCCACGAGCAGTACTTC.

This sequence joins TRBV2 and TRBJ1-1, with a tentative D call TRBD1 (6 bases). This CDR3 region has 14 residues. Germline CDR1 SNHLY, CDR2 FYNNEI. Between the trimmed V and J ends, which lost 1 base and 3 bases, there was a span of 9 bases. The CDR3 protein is CASSEDRADTEAFF. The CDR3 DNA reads TGTGCCAGCAGTGAAGACAGGGCGGACACTGAAGCTTTCTTT. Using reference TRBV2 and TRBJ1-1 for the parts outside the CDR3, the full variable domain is EPEVTQTPSHQVTQMGQEVILRCVPISNHLYFYWYRQILGQKVEFLVSFYNNEISEKSEIFDDQFSVERPDGSNFTLKIRSTKLEDSAMYFCASSEDRADTEAFFGQGTRLTVV.

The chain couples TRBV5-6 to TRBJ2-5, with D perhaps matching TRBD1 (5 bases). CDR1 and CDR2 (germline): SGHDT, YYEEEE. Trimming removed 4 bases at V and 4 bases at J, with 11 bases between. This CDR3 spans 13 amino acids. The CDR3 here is CASSARVPETQYF. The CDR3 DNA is TGTGCCAGCAGCGCCAGGGTCCCAGAGACCCAGTACTTC.